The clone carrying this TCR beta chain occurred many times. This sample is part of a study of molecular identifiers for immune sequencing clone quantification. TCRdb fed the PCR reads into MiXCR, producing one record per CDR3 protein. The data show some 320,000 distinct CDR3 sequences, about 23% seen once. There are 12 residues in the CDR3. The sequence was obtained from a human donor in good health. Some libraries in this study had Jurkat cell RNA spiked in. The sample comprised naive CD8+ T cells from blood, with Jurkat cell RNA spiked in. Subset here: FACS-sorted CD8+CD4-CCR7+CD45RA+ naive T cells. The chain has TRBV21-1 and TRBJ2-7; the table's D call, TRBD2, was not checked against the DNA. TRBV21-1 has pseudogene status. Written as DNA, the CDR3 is TGTGCCAGCAGCTCCCTCGTGTACGAGCAGTACTTC. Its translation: CASSSLVYEQYF.